This TCR beta chain was found in a study of a mutant IDH1 vaccine in newly diagnosed glioma. Across the study: Vaccination started 4-6 weeks after radiotherapy alone, or with temozolomide cycles.

The time point denotes: week 11, during vaccination. Doses consisted of 300 ug of mutant IDH1 20-mer peptide each, paired with topical imiquimod. Note on this clone: Its antigen remains unidentified.

Assay: immunoSEQ multiplex PCR; the TCRdb copy retains only in-frame clones and omits some. This table has tens of thousands of clones, 85% to 90% appearing once. The specimen comprised PBMCs, sampled from a glioma patient whose treatment included an IDH1 peptide vaccine. The receptor's source is a woman aged 40 to 50 with glioma.

CDR3 nucleotides: TGTGCCAGCAGTGGTCCAGGGAACACTGAAGCTTTCTTT. Translating gives CASSGPGNTEAFF. The gene calls are TRBV2 and TRBJ1-1; D is uncertain. V lost 4 bases, J lost 1 base, and 7 bases lay in between. Germline CDR1 reads SNHLY; CDR2 reads FYNNEI. The CDR3 has 13 amino acids.